The 2 T cell receptor beta chains reported below all come from one sample, sequenced in a study of blood T cells in healthy people across ages. Primers used in a second PCR of about 6 to 11 cycles were a sample-barcoded 5' primer and a J-beta primer mix. TCRdb reanalysed the 5' RACE reads using MiXCR and keeps one entry per CDR3 protein. The sample shows approximately 730,000 distinct CDR3 sequences, roughly 45% of them seen only once. Sequenced sample: blood. Receptors originate from a woman aged 55-70 years in good health.

The CDR3 DNA follows: TGCAGCGTTAAGACTAGCGTTGAGCAGTTCTTC. Translating it yields CSVKTSVEQFF. V is TRBV29-1 and J is TRBJ2-1; 8 nucleotides match TRBD2. The V gene's germline CDR1 is SQVTM and CDR2 ANQGSEA. This CDR3 is built from 11 residues. With 5 bases clipped from V and 9 bases from J, the junction kept 3 bases outside the gene matches.

The table lists this clonotype with many counts. This chain's CDR3 is CASSFQSTDTQYF. CDR3 nucleotide sequence: TGTGCCAGCAGTTTTCAGAGCACAGATACGCAGTATTTT. The chain couples TRBV28 to TRBJ2-3; D remains ambiguous. The CDR3 extends over 13 amino acids. Between the trimmed V and J ends, which lost 3 bases and 0 bases, there was a span of 4 bases. Germline CDR1 and CDR2: MDHEN and SYDVKM.